This T cell receptor beta chain is from a study of cytomegalovirus exposure and HLA in healthy donors. Background on the study: A data release that came early held about 89 million unique TCRs from HLA-typed donors.

Study results and limitations: Per published accounts, TCR beta sequences correctly predicted the HLA-A and HLA-B alleles of most subjects.

The PCR used 60 Vbeta and 13 Jbeta primers. Sequencing was performed with immunoSEQ multiplex PCR; in TCRdb, only in-frame clones are kept and a portion is missing. The sample has approximately 89,000 clones; 62% are singletons. The germline V gene encodes CDR1 SGHNT and CDR2 YYREEE (reference sequence). V was clipped by 0 bases and J by 3 bases, with 10 bases between them. The CDR3 spans 14 residues. For this clone: Antigen specificity is unknown.

The receptor's source is a woman aged 25 to 39 in good health and CMV-seropositive. Sequencing input: PBMCs. The V call is TRBV5-4, the J call TRBJ2-7, with D perhaps matching TRBD1 (6 bases). The chain's CDR3 is CASSLAGTNYEQYF. The CDR3 DNA reads as TGTGCCAGCAGCTTGGCAGGGACAAACTACGAGCAGTACTTC. The whole variable domain, filled in from reference TRBV5-4 and TRBJ2-7, reads ETGVTQSPTHLIKTRGQQVTLRCSSQSGHNTVSWYQQALGQGPQFIFQYYREEENGRGNFPPRFSGLQFPNYSSELNVNALELDDSALYLCASSLAGTNYEQYFGPGTRLTVT.